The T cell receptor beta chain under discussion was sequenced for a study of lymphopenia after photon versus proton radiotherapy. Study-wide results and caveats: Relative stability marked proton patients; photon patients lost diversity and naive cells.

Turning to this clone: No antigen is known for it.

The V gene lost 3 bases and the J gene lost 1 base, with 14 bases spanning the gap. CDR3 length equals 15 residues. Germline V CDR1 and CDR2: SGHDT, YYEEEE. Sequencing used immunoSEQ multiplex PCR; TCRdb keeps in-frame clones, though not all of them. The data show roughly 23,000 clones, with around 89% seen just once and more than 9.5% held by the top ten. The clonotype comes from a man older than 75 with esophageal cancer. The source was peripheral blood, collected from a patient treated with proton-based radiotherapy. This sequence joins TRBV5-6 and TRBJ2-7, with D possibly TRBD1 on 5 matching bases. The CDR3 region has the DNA TGTGCCAGCAGCTGGGGCCCCGCAGGATCCTACGAGCAGTACTTC. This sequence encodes CASSWGPAGSYEQYF.